This TCR beta chain came from a study of T-cell memory formation after mild COVID-19. Germline CDR1 reads MGHDK; CDR2 reads SYGVNS. The CDR3 length is 19 residues. The V and J ends lost 4 bases and 2 bases, in that order; junction bases with no gene match: 19. Employing constant-segment primers, 5'RACE generated TCR alpha and TCR beta cDNA libraries bearing sample barcodes and UMIs. Via MiXCR, TCRdb re-called the 5' RACE reads, giving one row per CDR3 protein. The sample lists 450,000 or so distinct CDR3 sequences; 20% to 30% were seen once. This clonotype was seen more than once but under ten times. The material sequenced was PBMCs or a T cell subset sorted from them (not recorded which). The V gene is TRBV25-1, the J gene TRBJ2-7, with TRBD2 matching over 8 bases. The sequence came from an adult woman who had mild COVID-19 (a few samples of this study predate the infection). Cell type and time point are not known. The CDR3 nucleotides read TGTGCCAGCAGTGTGCCGCAGGGGCCAAAAGCGGGAGAGACCTACGAGCAGTACTTC. It encodes CASSVPQGPKAGETYEQYF.